This T cell receptor (beta chain) was retrieved from a study of blood T cell repertoires in COVID-19. About the study: Acute and convalescent COVID-19 samples came from the United States, Italy and Spain. The analysed material was cDNA or gDNA that came from T cells, B-cell-depleted T cells, or PBMCs.

Authors' data handling: From reference gene primer amplification, estimates of nucleated cell counts were derived. The repertoire was sequenced with immunoSEQ multiplex PCR; TCRdb's copy has only in-frame clones and lacks some. The V and J calls and clone size are taken from that table; D and trimming were inferred from the DNA. The repertoire consists of 60,000 to 75,000 clones, with over 75% occurring once and the leading ten covering 6% to 8.5%. This sequence was found in a man in his fifties or sixties with acute or convalescent COVID-19. Sequencing used peripheral blood.

CDR3 sequence reads: CSVEDLSQGYTF. Written as DNA, the CDR3 is TGCAGCGTTGAAGATCTCAGTCAAGGCTACACCTTC. The chain carries TRBV29-1 and TRBJ1-2; no clear D. CDR1 and CDR2 (germline): SQVTM, ANQGSEA. Trimming took off 0 bases at V and 8 bases at J, with 10 bases between the two ends. The CDR3 covers 12 residues.